This T cell receptor (beta chain) is drawn from a study of blood T cell repertoires in COVID-19. In the study overall: The study drew acute and convalescent COVID-19 samples from the United States, Italy and Spain. PBMCs, B-cell-depleted T cells, or T cells were the source of the cDNA or gDNA that made up the material.

CDR1 and CDR2 from the germline V gene are SGHRS and YFSETQ. With V trimmed by 5 bases and J by 1 base, 4 bases remained unmatched. The length of the CDR3 is 14 residues. Original methodology: Researchers report that nucleated cell counts were estimated from reference gene primer amplification. Sequenced by immunoSEQ multiplex PCR; TCRdb stores in-frame clones only, minus some. V, J and clone size reflect that table, while D and trimming were determined from the DNA. The sample lists 240,000 or so clones; about 88% were seen once. The sequencing input was peripheral blood. The TCR comes from a woman aged 70-85 years with active or convalescent COVID-19. V usage is TRBV5-1 and J usage is TRBJ2-3; 7 positions match TRBD2. The CDR3 protein is CASRRSGGTDTQYF. For the CDR3, the DNA is TGCGCCAGCAGACGGAGCGGGGGCACAGATACGCAGTATTTT. Looking up the rest from reference TRBV5-1 and TRBJ2-3 gives the full variable domain: KAGVTQTPRYLIKTRGQQVTLSCSPISGHRSVSWYQQTPGQGLQFLFEYFSETQRNKGNFPGRFSGRQFSNSRSEMNVSTLELGDSALYLCASRRSGGTDTQYFGPGTRLTVL.